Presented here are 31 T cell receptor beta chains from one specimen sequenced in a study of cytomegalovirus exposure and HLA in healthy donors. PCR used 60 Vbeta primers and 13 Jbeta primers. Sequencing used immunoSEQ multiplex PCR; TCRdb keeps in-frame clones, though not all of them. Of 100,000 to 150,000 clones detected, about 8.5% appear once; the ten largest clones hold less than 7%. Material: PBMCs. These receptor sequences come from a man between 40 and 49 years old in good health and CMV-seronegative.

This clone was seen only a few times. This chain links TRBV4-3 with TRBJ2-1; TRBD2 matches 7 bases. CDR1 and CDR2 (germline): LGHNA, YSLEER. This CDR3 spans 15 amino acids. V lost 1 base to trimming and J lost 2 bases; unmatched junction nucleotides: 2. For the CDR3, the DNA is TGCGCCAGCAGCCAAGCCCTAGCGGCCTACAATGAGCAGTTCTTC. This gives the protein CASSQALAAYNEQFF.

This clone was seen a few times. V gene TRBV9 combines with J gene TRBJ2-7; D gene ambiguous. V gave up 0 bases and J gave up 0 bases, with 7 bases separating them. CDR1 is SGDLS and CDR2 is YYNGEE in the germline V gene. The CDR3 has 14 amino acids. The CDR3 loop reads CASSVGVSSYEQYF. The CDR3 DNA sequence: TGTGCCAGCAGCGTAGGTGTCAGCTCCTACGAGCAGTACTTC.

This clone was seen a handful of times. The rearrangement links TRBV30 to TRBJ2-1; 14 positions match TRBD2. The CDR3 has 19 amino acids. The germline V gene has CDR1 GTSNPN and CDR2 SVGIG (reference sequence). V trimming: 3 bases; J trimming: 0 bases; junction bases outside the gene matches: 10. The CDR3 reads CAWRGEGLAGGGSYNEQFF. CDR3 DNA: TGTGCCTGGAGAGGGGAAGGACTAGCGGGGGGCGGCTCCTACAATGAGCAGTTCTTC.

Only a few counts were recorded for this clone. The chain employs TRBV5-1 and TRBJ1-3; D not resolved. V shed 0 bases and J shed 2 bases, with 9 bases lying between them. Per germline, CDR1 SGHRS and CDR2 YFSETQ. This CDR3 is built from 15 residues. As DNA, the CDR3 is TGCGCCAGCAGCTTGGGGCAGAATCCTGGAAACACCATATATTTT. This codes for CASSLGQNPGNTIYF.

CDR3 coding DNA: TGTGCCAGCAGCCGCGAAGGTCTCGCGGGGGCGGGGGAGACCCAGTACTTC. This gives the protein CASSREGLAGAGETQYF. The V gene is TRBV9, the J gene TRBJ2-5, with a possible D match to TRBD2 (7 bases). Trimming removed 4 bases from V and 5 bases from J, with 24 bases in between. The CDR3 covers 17 residues. The germline V gene encodes CDR1 SGDLS and CDR2 YYNGEE. Supplemented by reference TRBV9 and TRBJ2-5, the full variable domain reads DSGVTQTPKHLITATGQRVTLRCSPRSGDLSVYWYQQSLDQGLQFLIQYYNGEERAKGNILERFSAQQFPDLHSELNLSSLELGDSALYFCASSREGLAGAGETQYFGPGTRLLVL.

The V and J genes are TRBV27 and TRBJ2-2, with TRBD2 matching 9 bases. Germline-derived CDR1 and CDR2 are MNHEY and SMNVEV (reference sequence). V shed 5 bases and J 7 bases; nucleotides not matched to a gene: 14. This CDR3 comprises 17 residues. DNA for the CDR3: TGTGCCAGCAGTGCCTCTGGCGAGCGGGGGGTGATCGGGGAGCTGTTTTTT. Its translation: CASSASGERGVIGELFF.

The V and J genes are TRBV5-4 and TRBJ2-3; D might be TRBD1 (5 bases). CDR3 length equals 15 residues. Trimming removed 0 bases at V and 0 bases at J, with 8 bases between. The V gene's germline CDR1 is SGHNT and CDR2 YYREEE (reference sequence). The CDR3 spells CASSLEDTSTDTQYF. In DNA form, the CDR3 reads TGTGCCAGCAGCTTGGAGGACACTAGCACAGATACGCAGTATTTT.

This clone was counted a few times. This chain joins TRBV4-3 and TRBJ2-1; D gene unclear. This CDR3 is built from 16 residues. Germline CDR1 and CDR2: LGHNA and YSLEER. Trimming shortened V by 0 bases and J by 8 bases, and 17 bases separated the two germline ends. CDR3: CASSQERLVILHEQFF. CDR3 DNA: TGCGCCAGCAGCCAAGAGCGTCTAGTGATCCTCCATGAGCAGTTCTTC.

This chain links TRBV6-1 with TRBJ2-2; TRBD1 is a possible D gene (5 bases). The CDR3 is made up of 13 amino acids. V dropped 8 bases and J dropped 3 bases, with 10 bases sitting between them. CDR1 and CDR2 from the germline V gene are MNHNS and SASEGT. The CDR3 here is CASQGWDTGELFF. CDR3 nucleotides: TGTGCCAGCCAGGGTTGGGACACCGGGGAGCTGTTTTTT.

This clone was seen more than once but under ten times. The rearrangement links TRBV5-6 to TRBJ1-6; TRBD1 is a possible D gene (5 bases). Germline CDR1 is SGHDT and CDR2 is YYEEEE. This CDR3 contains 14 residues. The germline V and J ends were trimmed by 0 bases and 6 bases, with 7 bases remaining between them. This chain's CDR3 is CASSLGTRNSPLHF. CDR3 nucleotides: TGTGCCAGCAGCTTGGGGACACGTAATTCACCCCTCCACTTT.

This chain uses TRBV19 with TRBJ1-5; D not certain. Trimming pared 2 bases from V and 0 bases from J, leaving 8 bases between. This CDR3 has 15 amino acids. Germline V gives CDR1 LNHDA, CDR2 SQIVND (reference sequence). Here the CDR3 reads CASSIIADSNQPQHF. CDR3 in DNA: TGTGCCAGTAGTATAATAGCAGATAGCAATCAGCCCCAGCATTTT.

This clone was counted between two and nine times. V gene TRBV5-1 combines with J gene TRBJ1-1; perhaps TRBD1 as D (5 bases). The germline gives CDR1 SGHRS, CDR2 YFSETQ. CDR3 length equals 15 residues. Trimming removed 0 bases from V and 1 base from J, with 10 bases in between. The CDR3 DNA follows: TGCGCCAGCAGCTTGGATGGGGGGAGGAACACTGAAGCTTTCTTT. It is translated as CASSLDGGRNTEAFF.

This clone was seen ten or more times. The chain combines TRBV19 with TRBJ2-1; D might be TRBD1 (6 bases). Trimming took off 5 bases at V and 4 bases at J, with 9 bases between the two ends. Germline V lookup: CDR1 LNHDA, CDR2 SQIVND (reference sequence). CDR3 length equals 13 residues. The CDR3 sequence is CASSVQGYNEQFF. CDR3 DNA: TGTGCCAGTAGTGTACAGGGATACAATGAGCAGTTCTTC.

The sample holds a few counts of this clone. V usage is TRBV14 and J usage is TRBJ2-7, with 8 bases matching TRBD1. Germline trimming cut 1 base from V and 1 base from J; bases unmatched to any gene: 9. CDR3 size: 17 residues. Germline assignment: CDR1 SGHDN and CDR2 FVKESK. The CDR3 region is CASSQGTGFGWSYEQYF. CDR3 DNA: TGTGCCAGCAGCCAAGGGACAGGGTTCGGGTGGTCCTACGAGCAGTACTTC.

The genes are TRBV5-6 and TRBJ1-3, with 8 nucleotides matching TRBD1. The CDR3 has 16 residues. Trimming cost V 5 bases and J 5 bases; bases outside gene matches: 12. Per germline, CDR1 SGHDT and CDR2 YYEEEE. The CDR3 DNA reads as TGTGCCAGCAGAGCCCAGGGGGCAGGGGCAAGAAACACCATATATTTT. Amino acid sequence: CASRAQGAGARNTIYF.

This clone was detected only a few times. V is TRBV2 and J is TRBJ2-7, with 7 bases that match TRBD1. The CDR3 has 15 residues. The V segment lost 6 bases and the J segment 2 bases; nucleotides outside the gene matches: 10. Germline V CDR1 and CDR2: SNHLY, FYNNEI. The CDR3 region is CASRHTGVGTYEQYF. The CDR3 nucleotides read TGTGCCAGCAGACACACAGGGGTAGGGACCTACGAGCAGTACTTC.

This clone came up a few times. CDR3 DNA sequence: TGTGCCAGCAGTTTCCTCCTTGGGGCAGGGGATAACACCGGGGAGCTGTTTTTT. This sequence encodes CASSFLLGAGDNTGELFF. The chain has TRBV7-9 and TRBJ2-2; maybe TRBD1 (6 bases). CDR1 SEHNR and CDR2 FQNEAQ come from the germline V gene (reference sequence). The CDR3 runs 18 residues. V was shortened by 6 bases and J by 2 bases, with 22 bases between the two germline ends. Drawing the rest from reference TRBV7-9 and TRBJ2-2, the complete variable domain is DTGVSQNPRHKITKRGQNVTFRCDPISEHNRLYWYRQTLGQGPEFLTYFQNEAQLEKSRLLSDRFSAERPKGSFSTLEIQRTEQGDSAMYLCASSFLLGAGDNTGELFFGEGSRLTVL.

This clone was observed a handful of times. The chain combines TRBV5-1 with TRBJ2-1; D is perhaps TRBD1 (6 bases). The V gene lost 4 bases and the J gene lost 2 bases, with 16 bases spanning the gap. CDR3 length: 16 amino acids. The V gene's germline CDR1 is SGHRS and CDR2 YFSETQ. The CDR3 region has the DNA TGCGCCAGCAGCCCGACCCCGACAGGAGCCTACAATGAGCAGTTCTTC. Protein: CASSPTPTGAYNEQFF.

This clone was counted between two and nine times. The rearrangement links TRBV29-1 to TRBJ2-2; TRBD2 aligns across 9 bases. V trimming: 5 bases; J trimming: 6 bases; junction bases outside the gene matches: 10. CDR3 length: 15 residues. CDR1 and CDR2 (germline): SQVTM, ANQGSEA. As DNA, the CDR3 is TGCAGCGTTCAGGCGGGAGGGGAGGGGGCCGGGGAGCTGTTTTTT. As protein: CSVQAGGEGAGELFF.

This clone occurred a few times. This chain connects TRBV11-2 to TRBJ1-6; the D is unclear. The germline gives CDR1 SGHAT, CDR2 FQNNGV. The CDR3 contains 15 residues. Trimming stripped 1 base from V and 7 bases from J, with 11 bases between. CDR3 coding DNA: TGTGCCAGCAGCTTAGTGGGCCGTGGGAATTCACCCCTCCACTTT. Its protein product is CASSLVGRGNSPLHF.

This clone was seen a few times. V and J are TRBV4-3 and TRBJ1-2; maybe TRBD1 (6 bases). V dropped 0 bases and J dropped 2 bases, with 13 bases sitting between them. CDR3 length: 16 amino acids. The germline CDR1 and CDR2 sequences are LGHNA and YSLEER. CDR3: CASSQDRYRENYGYTF. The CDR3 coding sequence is TGCGCCAGCAGCCAAGATCGATACAGGGAGAACTATGGCTACACCTTC.

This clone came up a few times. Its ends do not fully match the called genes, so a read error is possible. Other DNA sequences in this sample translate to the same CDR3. The CDR3 here is CASSYVPRTGELFF. CDR3 DNA: TGTGCCAGCAGTTACGTGCCGCGCACCGGGGAGCTGTTCTTT. V gene TRBV6-5 combines with J gene TRBJ2-2; D might be TRBD2 (5 bases). The CDR3 extends over 14 amino acids. CDR1 and CDR2 (germline): MNHEY, SVGAGI.

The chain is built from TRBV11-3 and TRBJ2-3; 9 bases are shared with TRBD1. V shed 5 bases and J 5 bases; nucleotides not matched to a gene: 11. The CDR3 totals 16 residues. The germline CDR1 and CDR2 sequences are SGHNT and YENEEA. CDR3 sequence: CASSPGQGSELDTQYF. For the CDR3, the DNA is TGTGCCAGCAGCCCCGGACAGGGGAGTGAGCTAGATACGCAGTATTTT.

The CDR3 loop is CASSIREARRTYNEQFF. CDR3 in DNA: TGTGCCAGCAGTATACGGGAAGCCCGTCGAACCTACAATGAGCAGTTCTTC. This sequence joins TRBV7-9 and TRBJ2-1; the D gene is possibly TRBD2 (5 bases). V lost 6 bases, J lost 2 bases, and 20 bases lay in between. Germline CDR1 SEHNR, CDR2 FQNEAQ (reference sequence). The CDR3 spans 17 residues. The variable domain in full, completed from reference TRBV7-9 and TRBJ2-1, reads DTGVSQNPRHKITKRGQNVTFRCDPISEHNRLYWYRQTLGQGPEFLTYFQNEAQLEKSRLLSDRFSAERPKGSFSTLEIQRTEQGDSAMYLCASSIREARRTYNEQFFGPGTRLTVL.

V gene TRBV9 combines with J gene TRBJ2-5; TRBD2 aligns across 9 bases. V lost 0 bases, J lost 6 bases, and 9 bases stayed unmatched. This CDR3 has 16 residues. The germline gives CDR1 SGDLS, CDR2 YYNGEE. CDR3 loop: CASSVAWLAGQKTQYF. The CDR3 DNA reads TGTGCCAGCAGCGTAGCTTGGCTAGCGGGGCAAAAGACCCAGTACTTC.

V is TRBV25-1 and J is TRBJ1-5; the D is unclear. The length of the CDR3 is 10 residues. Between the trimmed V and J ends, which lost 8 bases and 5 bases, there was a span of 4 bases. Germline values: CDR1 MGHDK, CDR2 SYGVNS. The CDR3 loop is CASSDQPQHF. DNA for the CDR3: TGTGCCAGCTCAGATCAGCCCCAGCATTTT.

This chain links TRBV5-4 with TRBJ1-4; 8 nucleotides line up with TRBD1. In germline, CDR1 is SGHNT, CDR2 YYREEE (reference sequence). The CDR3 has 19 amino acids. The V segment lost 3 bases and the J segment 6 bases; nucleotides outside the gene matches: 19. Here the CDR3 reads CASSSPSDRVRSGHEKLFF. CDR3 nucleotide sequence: TGTGCCAGCAGCTCGCCATCGGACAGGGTGAGGTCAGGACATGAAAAACTGTTTTTT.

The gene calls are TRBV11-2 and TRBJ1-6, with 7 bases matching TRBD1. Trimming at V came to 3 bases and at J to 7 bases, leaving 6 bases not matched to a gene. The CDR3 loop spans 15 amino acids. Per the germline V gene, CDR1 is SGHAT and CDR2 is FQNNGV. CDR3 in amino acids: CASSFRQGGNSPLHF. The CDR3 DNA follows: TGTGCCAGCAGCTTCAGACAGGGCGGGAATTCACCCCTCCACTTT.

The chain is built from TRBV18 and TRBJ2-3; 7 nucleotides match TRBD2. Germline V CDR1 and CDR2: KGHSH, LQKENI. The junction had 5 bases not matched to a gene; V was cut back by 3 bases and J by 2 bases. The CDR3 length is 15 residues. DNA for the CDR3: TGTGCCAGCTCACCTACCGGGGGGACCACAGATACGCAGTATTTT. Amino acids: CASSPTGGTTDTQYF.

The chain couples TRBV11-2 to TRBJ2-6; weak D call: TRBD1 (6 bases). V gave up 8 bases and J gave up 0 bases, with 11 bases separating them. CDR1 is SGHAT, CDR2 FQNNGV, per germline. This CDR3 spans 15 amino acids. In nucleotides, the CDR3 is TGTGCCAGCGCAGGGGCCCTCTCTGGGGCCAACGTCCTGACTTTC. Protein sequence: CASAGALSGANVLTF.

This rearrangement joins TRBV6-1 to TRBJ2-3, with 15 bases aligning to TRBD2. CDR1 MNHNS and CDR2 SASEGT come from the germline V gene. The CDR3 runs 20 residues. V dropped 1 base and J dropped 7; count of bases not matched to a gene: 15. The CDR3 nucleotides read TGTGCCAGCAGTGAAGTCCCGGGACTAGCGGGGGGCCCTGAGGTATATACGCAGTATTTT. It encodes CASSEVPGLAGGPEVYTQYF.